The present T cell receptor (beta chain) was sequenced within a study of a mutant IDH1 vaccine in newly diagnosed glioma. Overall study context: Of treated patients, approximately 62% were men and about 38% women, averaging around 40 years.

Stated time point: baseline, week 1 (first vaccination visit). Treatment here: pre-vaccination baseline after standard-of-care therapy. There were new WHO grade 3 or 4 astrocytomas in the donors, and these were IDH1-mutant and ATRX-lost. General study findings and limits: Of the patients, less than 95% had vaccine-induced immune responses. Top-clonotype changes in peripheral T cells seemed unrelated to pseudoprogression.

CDR3 length: 15 amino acids. Looked up from germline, CDR1 is MNHNY and CDR2 is SVGAGI (reference sequence). In regard to this clone: Its target is not known. One junction end disagrees with the germline gene, perhaps due to a read error.

The data were produced by immunoSEQ multiplex PCR, yet TCRdb's version contains in-frame clones alone and is incomplete. The table lists around 88,000 clones, about 80% of them singletons. The source of this sequence is a man aged 40-50 years with glioma. V and J are TRBV6-6 and TRBJ1-6, with D hard to call. Source: PBMCs, taken from a glioma patient treated with radiotherapy, temozolomide or both. CDR3 region: CASSYLAAGDSPLHF. As DNA, the CDR3 is TGTGCCAGCAGCTACTTGGCGGCAGGAGATTCACCCCTCCACTTT.